This TCR beta chain was profiled in a study of T cell responses to AZD1222 COVID-19 vaccine. General study results and limits: Two AZD1222 administrations were followed by greater Spike-specific TCR breadth and depth.

Generated by immunoSEQ multiplex PCR, the TCRdb table keeps only in-frame clones and is missing some. The table records about 110,000 clones, 87% of them present only once. This CDR3 spans 18 amino acids. Germline V gene lookup returns CDR1 MNHEY and CDR2 SVGEGT. V dropped 2 bases and J dropped 3; count of bases not matched to a gene: 9. Concerning this clone: Its antigen is not known.

The rearrangement joins TRBV6-2 or TRBV6-3 to TRBJ1-5; 11 bases fit TRBD1. This TCR was sampled from an adult in good health. Here the sequenced sample was peripheral blood, taken on day 0 of AZD1222 vaccination. CDR3 sequence (DNA): TGTGCCAGCAGTTACCACCCGAGGACAGGGGGCACCAATCAGCCCCAGCATTTT. This codes for CASSYHPRTGGTNQPQHF.